This T cell receptor (beta chain) was sequenced for a study of T cell responses to AZD1222 COVID-19 vaccine. Notes on this clone: Its specificity is not known.

Clones were sequenced by immunoSEQ multiplex PCR, and TCRdb holds only the in-frame ones, with some missing. Counted here are 150,000 to 200,000 clones, almost 95% occurring once; the ten biggest clones make up about 9%. Whole-study results and caveats: Increases in Spike-specific TCR breadth and depth were seen after two AZD1222 doses. Recipients of AZD1222 seropositive at baseline numbered only 6 or 7.

The trim removed 6 bases at V and 2 bases at J, leaving 9 bases unmatched. Germline loops: CDR1 MNHEY, CDR2 SMNVEV (reference sequence). The CDR3 has 15 amino acids. The V and J genes are TRBV27 and TRBJ1-1, with TRBD1 matching over 7 bases. Sequenced material: peripheral blood, taken on day 0 of AZD1222 vaccination. The sequence derives from an adult in good health. For the CDR3, the DNA is TGTGCCAGCAGAAAATACAGGGGTTACAACACTGAAGCTTTCTTT. Translation: CASRKYRGYNTEAFF.